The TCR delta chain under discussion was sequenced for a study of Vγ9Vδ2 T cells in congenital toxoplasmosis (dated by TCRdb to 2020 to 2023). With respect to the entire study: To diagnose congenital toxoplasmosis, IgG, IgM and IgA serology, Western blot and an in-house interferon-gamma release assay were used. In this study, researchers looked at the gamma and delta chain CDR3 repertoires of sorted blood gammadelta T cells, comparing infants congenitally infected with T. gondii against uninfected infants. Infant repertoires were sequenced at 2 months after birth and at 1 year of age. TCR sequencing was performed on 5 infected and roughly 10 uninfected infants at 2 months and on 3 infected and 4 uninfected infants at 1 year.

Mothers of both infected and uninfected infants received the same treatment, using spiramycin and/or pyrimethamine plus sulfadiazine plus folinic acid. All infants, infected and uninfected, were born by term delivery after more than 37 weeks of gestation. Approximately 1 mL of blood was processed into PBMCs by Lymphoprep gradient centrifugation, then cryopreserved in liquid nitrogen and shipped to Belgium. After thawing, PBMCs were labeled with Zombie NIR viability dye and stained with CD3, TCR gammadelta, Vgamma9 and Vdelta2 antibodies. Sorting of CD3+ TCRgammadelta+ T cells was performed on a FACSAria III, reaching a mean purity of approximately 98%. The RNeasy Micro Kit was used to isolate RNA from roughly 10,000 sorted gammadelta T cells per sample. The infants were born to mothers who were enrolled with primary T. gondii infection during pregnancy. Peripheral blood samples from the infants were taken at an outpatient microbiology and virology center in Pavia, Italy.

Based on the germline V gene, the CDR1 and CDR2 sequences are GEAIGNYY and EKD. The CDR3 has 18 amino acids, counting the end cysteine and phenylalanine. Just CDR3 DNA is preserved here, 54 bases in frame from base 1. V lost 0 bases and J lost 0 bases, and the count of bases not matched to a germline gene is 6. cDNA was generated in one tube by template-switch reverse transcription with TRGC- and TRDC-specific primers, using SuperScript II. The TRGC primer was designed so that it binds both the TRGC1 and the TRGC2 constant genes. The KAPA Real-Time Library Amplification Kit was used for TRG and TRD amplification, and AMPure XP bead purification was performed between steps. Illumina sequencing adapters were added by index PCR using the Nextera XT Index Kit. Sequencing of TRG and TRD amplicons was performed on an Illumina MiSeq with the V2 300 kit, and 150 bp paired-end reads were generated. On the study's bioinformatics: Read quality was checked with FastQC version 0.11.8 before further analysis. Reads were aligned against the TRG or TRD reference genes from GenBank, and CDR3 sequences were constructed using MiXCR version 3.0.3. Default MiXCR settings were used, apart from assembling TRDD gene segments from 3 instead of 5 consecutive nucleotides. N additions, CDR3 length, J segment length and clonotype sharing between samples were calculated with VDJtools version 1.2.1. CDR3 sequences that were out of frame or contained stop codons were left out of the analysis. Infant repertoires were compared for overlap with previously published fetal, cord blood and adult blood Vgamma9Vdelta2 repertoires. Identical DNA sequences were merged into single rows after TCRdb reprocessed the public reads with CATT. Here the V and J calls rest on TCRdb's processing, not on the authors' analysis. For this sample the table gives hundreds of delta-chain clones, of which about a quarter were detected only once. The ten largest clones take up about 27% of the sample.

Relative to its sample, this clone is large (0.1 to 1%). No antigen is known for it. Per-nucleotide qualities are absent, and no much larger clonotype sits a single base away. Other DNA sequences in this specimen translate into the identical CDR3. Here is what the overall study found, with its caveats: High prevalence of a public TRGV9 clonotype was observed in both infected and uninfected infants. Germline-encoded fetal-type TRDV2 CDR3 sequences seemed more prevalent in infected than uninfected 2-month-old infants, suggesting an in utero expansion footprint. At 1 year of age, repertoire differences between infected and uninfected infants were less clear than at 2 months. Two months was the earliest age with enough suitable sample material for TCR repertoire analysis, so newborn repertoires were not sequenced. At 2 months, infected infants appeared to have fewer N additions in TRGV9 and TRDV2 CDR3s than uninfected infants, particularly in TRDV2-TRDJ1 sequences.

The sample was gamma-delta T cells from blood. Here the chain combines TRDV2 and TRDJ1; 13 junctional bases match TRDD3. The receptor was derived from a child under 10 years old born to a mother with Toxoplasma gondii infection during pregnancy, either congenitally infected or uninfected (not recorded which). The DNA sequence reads TGTGCCTGTGACACCGTACTGGGGGATACGGGTTACACCGATAAACTCATCTTT. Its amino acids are CACDTVLGDTGYTDKLIF.